The 4 T cell receptor beta chains below were found in one sample sequenced in a study of OX40 agonist ivuxolimab in advanced cancers. Sequencing was performed with immunoSEQ multiplex PCR; in TCRdb, only in-frame clones are kept and a portion is missing. This table has tens of thousands of clones, 82% appearing once. The sequencing here drew on CD4+ or CD8+ T cells sorted from blood, taken in a trial of the OX40 agonist ivuxolimab. The receptors here all came from an adult with an advanced solid tumor such as melanoma, head and neck, liver or kidney cancer.

The chain joins TRBV11-3 to TRBJ2-1; the D gene is possibly TRBD1 (6 bases). CDR1 and CDR2 (germline): SGHNT, YENEEA. This CDR3 is 14 amino acids long. With 4 bases removed from V and 1 base from J, the gap between germline ends came to 8 bases. As DNA, the CDR3 is TGTGCCAGCAGCTCGACAGGTTCCTACAATGAGCAGTTCTTC. Its protein product is CASSSTGSYNEQFF.

The table lists this clone with a count of one. The chain has TRBV18 and TRBJ1-5; TRBD1 might be the D (6 bases). Trimming shortened V by 4 bases and J by 6 bases, and 10 bases separated the two germline ends. From germline, CDR1 is KGHSH and CDR2 LQKENI. This CDR3 has 13 residues. The CDR3 region has the DNA TGTGCCAGCTCACAGGGAGGGGGTCAGCCCCAGCATTTT. It translates to CASSQGGGQPQHF. Filled out from reference TRBV18 and TRBJ1-5, the complete variable domain reads NAGVMQNPRHLVRRRGQEARLRCSPMKGHSHVYWYRQLPEEGLKFMVYLQKENIIDESGMPKERFSAEFPKEGPSILRIQQVVRGDSAAYFCASSQGGGQPQHFGDGTRLSIL.

This chain links TRBV5-1 with TRBJ2-3, with TRBD2 identical over 10 bases. The CDR3 contains 15 residues. V lost 5 bases, J lost 1 base, and 4 bases stayed unmatched. The germline V gene has CDR1 SGHRS and CDR2 YFSETQ. The DNA for the CDR3 is TGCGCCAGCAGACTGCTAGCGGGAGGCACAGATACGCAGTATTTT. Amino acid sequence: CASRLLAGGTDTQYF. Supplemented by reference TRBV5-1 and TRBJ2-3, the full variable domain reads KAGVTQTPRYLIKTRGQQVTLSCSPISGHRSVSWYQQTPGQGLQFLFEYFSETQRNKGNFPGRFSGRQFSNSRSEMNVSTLELGDSALYLCASRLLAGGTDTQYFGPGTRLTVL.

The chain is built from TRBV2 and TRBJ1-1; D remains unclear. V dropped 6 bases and J dropped 0 bases, with 8 bases sitting between them. The CDR3 extends over 13 amino acids. In germline, CDR1 is SNHLY, CDR2 FYNNEI. For the CDR3, the DNA is TGTGCCAGCAGCATACTCATGAACACTGAAGCTTTCTTT. It is translated as CASSILMNTEAFF.